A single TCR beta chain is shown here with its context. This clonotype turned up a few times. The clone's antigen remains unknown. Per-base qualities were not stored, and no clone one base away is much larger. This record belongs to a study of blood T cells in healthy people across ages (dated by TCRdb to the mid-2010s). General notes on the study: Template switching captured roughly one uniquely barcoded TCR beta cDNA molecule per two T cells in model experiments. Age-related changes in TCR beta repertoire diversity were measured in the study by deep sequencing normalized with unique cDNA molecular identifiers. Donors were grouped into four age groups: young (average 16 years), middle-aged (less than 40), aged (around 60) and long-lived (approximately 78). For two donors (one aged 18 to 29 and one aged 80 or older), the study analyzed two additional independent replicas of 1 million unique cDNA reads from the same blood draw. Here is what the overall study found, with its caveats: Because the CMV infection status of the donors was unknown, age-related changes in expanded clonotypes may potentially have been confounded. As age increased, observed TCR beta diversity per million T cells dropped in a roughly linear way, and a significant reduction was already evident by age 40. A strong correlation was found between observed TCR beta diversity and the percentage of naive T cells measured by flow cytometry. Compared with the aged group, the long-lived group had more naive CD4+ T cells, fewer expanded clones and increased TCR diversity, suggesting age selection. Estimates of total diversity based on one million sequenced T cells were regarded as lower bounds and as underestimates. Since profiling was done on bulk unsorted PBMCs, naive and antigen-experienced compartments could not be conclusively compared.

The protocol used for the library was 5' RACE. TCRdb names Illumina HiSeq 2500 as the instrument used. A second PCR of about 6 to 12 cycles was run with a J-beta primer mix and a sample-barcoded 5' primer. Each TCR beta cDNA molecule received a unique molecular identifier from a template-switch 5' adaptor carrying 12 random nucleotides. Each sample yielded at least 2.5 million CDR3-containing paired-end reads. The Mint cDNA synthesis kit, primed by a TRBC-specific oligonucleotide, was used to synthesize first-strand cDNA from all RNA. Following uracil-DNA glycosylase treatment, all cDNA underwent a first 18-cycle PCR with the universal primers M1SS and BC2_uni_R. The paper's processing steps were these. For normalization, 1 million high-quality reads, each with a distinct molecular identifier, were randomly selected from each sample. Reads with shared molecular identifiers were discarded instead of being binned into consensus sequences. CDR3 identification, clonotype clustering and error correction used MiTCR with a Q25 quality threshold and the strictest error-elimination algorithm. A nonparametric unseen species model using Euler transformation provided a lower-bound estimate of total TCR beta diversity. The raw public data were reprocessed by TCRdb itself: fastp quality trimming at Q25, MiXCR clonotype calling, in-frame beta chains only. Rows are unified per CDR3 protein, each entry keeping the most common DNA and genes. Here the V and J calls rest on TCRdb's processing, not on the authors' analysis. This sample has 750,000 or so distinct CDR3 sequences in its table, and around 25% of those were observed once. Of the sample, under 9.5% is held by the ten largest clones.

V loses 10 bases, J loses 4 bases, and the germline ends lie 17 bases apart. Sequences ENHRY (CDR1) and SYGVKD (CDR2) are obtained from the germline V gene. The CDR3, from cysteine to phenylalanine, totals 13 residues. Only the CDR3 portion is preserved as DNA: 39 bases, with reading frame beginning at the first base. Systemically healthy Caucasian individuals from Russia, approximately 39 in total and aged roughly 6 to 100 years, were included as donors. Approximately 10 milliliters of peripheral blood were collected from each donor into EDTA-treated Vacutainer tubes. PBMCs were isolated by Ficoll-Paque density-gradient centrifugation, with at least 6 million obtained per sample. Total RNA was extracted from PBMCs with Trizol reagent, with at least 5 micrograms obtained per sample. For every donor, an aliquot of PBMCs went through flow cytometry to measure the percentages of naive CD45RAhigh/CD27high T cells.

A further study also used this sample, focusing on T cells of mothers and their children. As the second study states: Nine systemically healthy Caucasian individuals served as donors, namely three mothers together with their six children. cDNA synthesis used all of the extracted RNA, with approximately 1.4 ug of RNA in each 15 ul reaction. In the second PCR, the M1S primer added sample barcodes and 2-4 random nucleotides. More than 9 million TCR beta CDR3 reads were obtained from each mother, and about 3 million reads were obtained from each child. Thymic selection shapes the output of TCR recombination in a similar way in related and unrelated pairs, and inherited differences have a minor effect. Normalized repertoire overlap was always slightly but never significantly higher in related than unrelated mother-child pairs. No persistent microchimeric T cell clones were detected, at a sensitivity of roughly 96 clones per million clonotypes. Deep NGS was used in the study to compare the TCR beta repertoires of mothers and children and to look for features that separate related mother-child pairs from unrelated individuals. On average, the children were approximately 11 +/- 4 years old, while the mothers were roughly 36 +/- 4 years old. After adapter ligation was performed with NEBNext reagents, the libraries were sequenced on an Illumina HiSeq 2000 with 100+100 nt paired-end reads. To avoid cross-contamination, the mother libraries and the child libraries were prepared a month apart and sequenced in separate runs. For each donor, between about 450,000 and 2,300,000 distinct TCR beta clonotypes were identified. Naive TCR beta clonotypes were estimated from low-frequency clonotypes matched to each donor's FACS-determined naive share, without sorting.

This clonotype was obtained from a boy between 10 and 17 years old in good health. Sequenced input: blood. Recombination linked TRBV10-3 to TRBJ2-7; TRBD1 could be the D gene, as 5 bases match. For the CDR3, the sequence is CATQVGTTYEQYF. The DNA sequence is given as TGTGCCACACAGGTGGGCACTACGTACGAGCAGTACTTC.